This T cell receptor beta chain was sequenced for a study of blood T cell repertoires in COVID-19. About the study: Material from acute and convalescent COVID-19 was sourced from the United States, Italy and Spain. T cells, B-cell-depleted T cells, or PBMCs provided the cDNA or gDNA that served as material.

The CDR3 spans 13 residues. Germline V gives CDR1 SGHAT, CDR2 FQNNGV. V was cut by 6 bases and J by 5 bases, with 11 bases left in between. Original processing notes: Reference gene primer amplification in the assay estimated nucleated cell counts. Sequenced by immunoSEQ multiplex PCR; TCRdb stores in-frame clones only, minus some. V and J calls and clone size are those listed in that table; D and trimming were worked out from the DNA. Among fewer than 85,000 clones, 75% to 90% were seen once, and the ten largest hold 5.1%. The source of this sequence is a man aged 80 or over with acute or convalescent COVID-19. Material: peripheral blood. The V and J genes are TRBV11-2 and TRBJ1-5; no clear D. CDR3 sequence: CASRSGMDQPQHF. DNA of the CDR3: TGTGCCAGCAGATCAGGCATGGATCAGCCCCAGCATTTT.